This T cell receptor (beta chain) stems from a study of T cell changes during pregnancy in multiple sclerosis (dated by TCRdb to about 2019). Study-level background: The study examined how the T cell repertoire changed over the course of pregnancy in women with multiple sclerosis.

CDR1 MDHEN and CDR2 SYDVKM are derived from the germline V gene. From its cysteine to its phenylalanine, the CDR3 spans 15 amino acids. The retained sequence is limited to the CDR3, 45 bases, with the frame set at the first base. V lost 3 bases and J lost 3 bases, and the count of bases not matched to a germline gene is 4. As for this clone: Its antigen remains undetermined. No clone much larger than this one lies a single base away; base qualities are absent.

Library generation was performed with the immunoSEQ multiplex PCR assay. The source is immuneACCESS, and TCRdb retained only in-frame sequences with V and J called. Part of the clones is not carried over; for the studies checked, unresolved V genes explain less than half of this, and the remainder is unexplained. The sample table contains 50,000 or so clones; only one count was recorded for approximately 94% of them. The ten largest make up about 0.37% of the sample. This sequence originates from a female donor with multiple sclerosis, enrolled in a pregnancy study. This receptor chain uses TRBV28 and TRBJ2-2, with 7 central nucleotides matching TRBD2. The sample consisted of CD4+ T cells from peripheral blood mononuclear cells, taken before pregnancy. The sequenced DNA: TGTGCCAGCAGTTTGCTAGCGGATGACACCGGGGAGCTGTTTTTT. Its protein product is CASSLLADDTGELFF. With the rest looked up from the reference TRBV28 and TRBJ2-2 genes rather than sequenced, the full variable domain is DVKVTQSSRYLVKRTGEKVFLECVQDMDHENMFWYRQDPGLGLRLIYFSYDVKMKEKGDIPEGYSVSREKKERFSLILESASTNQTSMYLCASSLLADDTGELFFGEGSRLTVL.